The entry that follows covers one T cell receptor beta chain sequence. Its antigen is not known. About 10 ml of fresh peripheral blood supplied the PBMCs. The V gene lost 6 bases and the J gene lost 3 bases, with 14 bases spanning the gap. CDR3 length: 14 amino acids. Germline assignment: CDR1 MGHRA and CDR2 YSYEKL. The sample originates from a study of T cells in Graves' hyperthyroidism and ophthalmopathy. Findings of the study overall: Before onset, by a median of approximately 6.8 months, the model predicted ophthalmopathy.

TCR beta CDR3 regions were amplified from RNA transcripts. The HTBI primer set drove a first-round RT-PCR of the TCR CDR3. TCRdb reprocessed the multiplex PCR reads via MiXCR and lists one record per CDR3 protein. The sample includes under 450,000 distinct CDR3 sequences, less than 15% seen only once; the top ten take about a fifth. V gene TRBV4-1 combines with J gene TRBJ1-2; the D gene is possibly TRBD1 (5 bases). Sequences were obtained from blood. This clonotype originated in a man between 25 and 39 years old with Graves' hyperthyroidism that later progressed to Graves' ophthalmopathy. CDR3 sequence (DNA): TGCGCCAGCAGACCCCTGGGGGGAGACTATGGCTACACCTTC. Encoded protein: CASRPLGGDYGYTF.